A selection of T cell receptor beta chains follows, all from one sample in a study of blood T cell repertoires in COVID-19. Profiled with immunoSEQ multiplex PCR; TCRdb holds only in-frame clones, not every one. The table lists tens of thousands of clones, around four fifths of them singletons. The material sequenced was peripheral blood. The receptor set was obtained from a man aged 45-65 years with acute or convalescent COVID-19. The CDR3 runs from the conserved cysteine through the conserved F or W. D genes are given only for firm matches. Part of the rows lack a size; the others show once, few, many or a class for expanded clones.

size: few
D: .
J: TRBJ2-3
V: TRBV29-1
CDR3: CSVLSALGTDTQYF
DNA: TGCAGCGTTCTCAGCGCCCTTGGCACAGATACGCAGTATTTT

size: .
D: .
J: TRBJ2-3
V: TRBV5-1
CDR3: CASSPGDTDTQYF
DNA: TGCGCCAGCAGCCCGGGAGACACAGATACGCAGTATTTT

size: .
D: .
J: TRBJ2-3
V: TRBV6-4
CDR3: CASSVGGTPDTQYF
DNA: TGTGCCAGCAGTGTTGGGGGGACTCCGGATACGCAGTATTTT

size: few
D: .
J: TRBJ1-1
V: TRBV7-9
CDR3: CASSSTGLVKGTEAFF
DNA: TGTGCCAGCAGCTCAACAGGGTTAGTTAAGGGCACTGAAGCTTTCTTT

size: .
D: TRBD1
J: TRBJ1-4
V: TRBV5-1
CDR3: CASSPRTGVVEKLFF
DNA: TGCGCCAGCAGCCCCAGGACAGGGGTGGTTGAAAAACTGTTTTTT

size: .
D: TRBD2
J: TRBJ2-3
V: TRBV30
CDR3: CAWYGLAGSTDTQYF
DNA: TGTGCCTGGTATGGACTAGCGGGATCCACAGATACGCAGTATTTT

size: .
D: TRBD2
J: TRBJ2-3
V: TRBV11-1
CDR3: CASSLSRLAGGDTQYF
DNA: TGTGCCAGCAGCTTATCGAGACTAGCGGGGGGGGATACGCAGTATTTT

size: once
D: .
J: TRBJ2-3
V: TRBV24-1
CDR3: CATSDRGDTDTQYF
DNA: TGTGCCACCAGTGACAGGGGGGACACAGATACGCAGTATTTT

size: .
D: TRBD2
J: TRBJ2-1
V: TRBV9
CDR3: CASSPQAGFRNEQFF
DNA: TGTGCCAGCAGCCCACAAGCGGGATTTAGAAATGAGCAGTTCTTC

size: .
D: TRBD2
J: TRBJ2-5
V: TRBV11-1
CDR3: CASSFLSGGVAETQYF
DNA: TGTGCCAGCAGCTTCCTAAGCGGGGGGGTCGCCGAGACCCAGTACTTC